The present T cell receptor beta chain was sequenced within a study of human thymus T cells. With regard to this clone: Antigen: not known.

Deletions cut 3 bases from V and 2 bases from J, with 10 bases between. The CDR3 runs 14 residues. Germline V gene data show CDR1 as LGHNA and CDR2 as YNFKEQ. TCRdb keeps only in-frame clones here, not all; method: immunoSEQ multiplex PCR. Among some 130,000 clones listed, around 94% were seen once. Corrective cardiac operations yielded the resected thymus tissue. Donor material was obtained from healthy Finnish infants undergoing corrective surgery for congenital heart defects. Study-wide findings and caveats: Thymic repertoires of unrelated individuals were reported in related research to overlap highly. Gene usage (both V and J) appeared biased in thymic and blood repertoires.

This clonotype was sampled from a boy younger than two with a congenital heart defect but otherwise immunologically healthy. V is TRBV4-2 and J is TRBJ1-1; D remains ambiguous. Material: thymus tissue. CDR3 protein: CASSHDDSNTEAFF. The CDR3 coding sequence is TGTGCCAGCAGCCATGACGACTCAAACACTGAAGCTTTCTTT.